This T cell receptor (beta chain) was found in a study of blood T cell repertoires in COVID-19. The overall study: Collection of acute and convalescent COVID-19 samples took place in the United States, Italy and Spain.

The cohort comprised adults aged about 18 to 100 years residing in 24 US areas. TCRdb keeps only in-frame clones here, not all; method: immunoSEQ multiplex PCR. The table has around 170,000 clones, about 90% seen once. Germline V gene data show CDR1 as KGHSH and CDR2 as LQKENI. The CDR3 covers 17 residues. Germline trimming cut 2 bases from V and 3 bases from J; bases unmatched to any gene: 9. The clonotype comes from a woman between 18 and 29 years old who had recovered from COVID-19. The chain couples TRBV18 to TRBJ2-5, with 10 bases matching TRBD1. Input material: PBMCs or T cells enriched from blood (not recorded which). CDR3 coding DNA: TGTGCCAGCTCACCAGAGGACAGGGGGACCTTAGAAGAGACCCAGTACTTC. This encodes CASSPEDRGTLEETQYF.